The entry below describes one T cell receptor beta chain. Its antigen is currently unknown. This sample was taken from a study of CD8+CD57+ T cells in acquired aplastic anemia. As for the study in general: Each DNA sample taken from sorted CD4+ and CD8+ cells came to around 2.9 ug on average. Study-wide results and limits: In common between the patients and the controls were approximately 28 CD8+ CDR3 sequences. Between patients and controls, CD8+ Simpson's diversity did not vary significantly.

Genomic DNA served as template for TCR beta VDJ and CDR3 profiling. One entry per CDR3 protein, called by TCRdb with MiXCR from the reads. The sample has roughly 160,000 distinct CDR3 sequences; less than 60% are singletons. Patients chosen for sequencing had CD8+CD57+ cells that had expanded, as shown by flow cytometry. Each patient gave a blood sample that was collected before any therapy had been received. This receptor was obtained from a human donor with aplastic anemia. Sequenced: sorted CD4+, CD8+, or CD8+CD57+ T cells (not recorded which) from PBMCs.

For the CDR3, the DNA is TGTGCCAGCAGTTTATACATACGCGAGACCCAGTACTTC. Translated, it gives CASSLYIRETQYF. This chain uses TRBV12-3 or TRBV12-4 with TRBJ2-5; D is uncertain. V was pared by 2 bases and J by 5 bases, with 9 bases between. The length of the CDR3 is 13 residues.